The 2 T cell receptor beta chains listed next were all sequenced from one sample in a study of T cells in Graves' hyperthyroidism and ophthalmopathy. TCR beta CDR3 regions were amplified from RNA transcripts. With the HTBI primer set, the TCR CDR3 went through a first round of RT-PCR. TCRdb reprocessed the multiplex PCR reads via MiXCR and lists one record per CDR3 protein. Of 350,000 or so distinct CDR3 sequences listed, around a sixth were seen once; the top ten hold about 14%. What was sequenced was blood. The receptor set was obtained from a woman between 40 and 50 years old with Graves' ophthalmopathy.

Ten or more counts support this clonotype. The chain has TRBV7-6 and TRBJ2-2; D gene unclear. Trimming took off 1 base at V and 0 bases at J, with 3 bases between the two ends. CDR3 length: 14 amino acids. Germline V gene sequence: CDR1 SGHVS, CDR2 FNYEAQ. The CDR3 loop reads CASSLVTNTGELFF. CDR3 sequence (DNA): TGTGCCAGCAGCTTAGTTACGAACACCGGGGAGCTGTTTTTT.

Ten or more counts support this clonotype. The V and J genes are TRBV28 and TRBJ2-2; the D is unclear. V was pared by 6 bases and J by 6 bases, with 2 bases between. Germline-derived CDR1 and CDR2 are MDHEN and SYDVKM. The CDR3 runs to 10 residues. The CDR3 loop reads CASRAGELFF. Here the CDR3 DNA reads TGTGCCAGCAGGGCCGGGGAGCTGTTTTTT. Full variable domain (rest looked up from reference TRBV28 and TRBJ2-2): DVKVTQSSRYLVKRTGEKVFLECVQDMDHENMFWYRQDPGLGLRLIYFSYDVKMKEKGDIPEGYSVSREKKERFSLILESASTNQTSMYLCASRAGELFFGEGSRLTVL.